This T cell receptor beta chain was identified in a study of shared clonotypes between healthy human individuals. Findings of the study overall: The study found about 5% of naive CD4 clonotypes shared across a few donors. Sample collection involved blood only; tissue repertoires are likely different.

Points on this clone: No antigen is known for it.

The data were produced by immunoSEQ multiplex PCR, yet TCRdb's version contains in-frame clones alone and is incomplete. Among approximately 2.1 million clones listed, 93% were seen once. The TCR sequence derives from a man between 18 and 29 years old in good health. Some clones in this sample may be carry-over from other donors' samples. Sequencing was done on a sample of naive CD4+ T cells from PBMCs. Specified subset: CD45RA+ positively selected.

CDR3 amino acids: CASSPSELRSSYNEQFF. The CDR3 DNA reads TGTGCCAGCAGCCCCAGCGAGCTCAGGAGCTCCTACAATGAGCAGTTCTTC. V and J are TRBV5-4 and TRBJ2-1; D is ambiguous. The CDR3 spans 17 residues. Looked up from germline, CDR1 is SGHNT and CDR2 is YYREEE (reference sequence). Deletions cut 4 bases from V and 0 bases from J, with 17 bases between.